Following are 2 T cell receptor beta chains from one sample sequenced in a study of OX40 agonist ivuxolimab in advanced cancers. Assay used: immunoSEQ multiplex PCR; TCRdb lists only in-frame clones, some missing. The top ten clones hold approximately 1.1% of a sample with around 140,000 clones, 75% to 95% of them seen once. This specimen was CD4+ or CD8+ T cells sorted from blood, taken in a trial of the OX40 agonist ivuxolimab. These receptors originate from an adult with an advanced solid tumor such as melanoma, head and neck, liver or kidney cancer.

The chain links TRBV21-1 to TRBJ1-1; the table's D call TRBD1 went unverified against the DNA. TRBV21-1 is described as a pseudogene. This CDR3 has 16 residues. Here the CDR3 DNA reads TGTGCCAGCAGCCCCCAGGTCGTGGGCGTGAACACTGAAGCTTTCTTT. Translating it yields CASSPQVVGVNTEAFF.

The V gene is TRBV6-1, the J gene TRBJ2-5; 7 bases are shared with TRBD2. Germline V gene sequence: CDR1 MNHNS, CDR2 SASEGT. The CDR3 covers 13 residues. V was pared by 8 bases and J by 5 bases, with 8 bases of the junction left unmatched. The chain's CDR3 is CASHSGGEETQYF. CDR3 coding DNA: TGTGCCAGCCATTCGGGGGGTGAGGAGACCCAGTACTTC.